Described below is a single T cell receptor (beta chain) sequence and its context. The V gene end was trimmed by 3 bases and the J gene end by 4 bases; junction bases not matched to a gene: 10. Germline CDR1 reads SGHVS; CDR2 reads FNYEAQ. CDR3 length: 17 residues. This entry is derived from a study of control samples from healthy donors and cancer patients. Here immunoSEQ multiplex PCR was the method, and the copy in TCRdb shows in-frame clones only, minus some. The repertoire includes 190,000 or so clones, approximately 92% of them detected once, and more than 1.1% sits in the top ten. The specimen was blood. This sequence joins TRBV7-6 and TRBJ2-3; 10 bases are a match to TRBD2. The clonotype comes from a man aged 18 to 29 in good health. CDR3 sequence (DNA): TGTGCCAGCAGCTTTAAGGGGCTAGCGGGAGAAGCAGATACGCAGTATTTT. It yields the protein CASSFKGLAGEADTQYF.